A selection of T cell receptor beta chains follows, all from one sample in a study of T cell responses to AZD1222 COVID-19 vaccine. Method: immunoSEQ multiplex PCR; TCRdb's copy keeps in-frame clones and lacks some. There are about 150,000 clones in the sample; about 88% occur only once, and less than 3.5% lies in the top ten. This sample comprised peripheral blood, obtained on day 0 of AZD1222 vaccination. Source of these receptors: an adult in good health. CDR3s include the opening cysteine and the closing phenylalanine or tryptophan. Each record gives: J gene, D gene, clone size, V gene, CDR3 protein, CDR3 DNA. D genes are given only for firm matches. Size is omitted from some rows. Given values are once, few, many or a class for expanded clones.

j_call: TRBJ1-2
d_call: TRBD1
clone_size: .
v_call: TRBV11-3
cdr3_aa: CASSPGTGAYGYTF
cdr3_nt: TGTGCCAGCAGTCCCGGGACAGGGGCCTATGGCTACACCTTC

j_call: TRBJ2-7
d_call: TRBD1
clone_size: .
v_call: TRBV4-2
cdr3_aa: CASSQPGTVYEQYF
cdr3_nt: TGTGCCAGCAGCCAACCCGGGACAGTCTACGAGCAGTACTTC

j_call: TRBJ2-1
d_call: .
clone_size: .
v_call: TRBV3-1/TRBV3-2
cdr3_aa: CASSQDAGYNEQFF
cdr3_nt: TGTGCCAGCAGCCAAGATGCCGGCTACAATGAGCAGTTCTTC

j_call: TRBJ2-7
d_call: TRBD1
clone_size: .
v_call: TRBV28
cdr3_aa: CASVSGTGTYEQYF
cdr3_nt: TGTGCCAGCGTCAGCGGGACAGGGACCTACGAGCAGTACTTC

j_call: TRBJ1-1
d_call: TRBD1
clone_size: .
v_call: TRBV9
cdr3_aa: CASSEQTGVGTEAFF
cdr3_nt: TGTGCCAGCAGCGAGCAGACAGGGGTTGGTACTGAAGCTTTCTTT

j_call: TRBJ1-5
d_call: .
clone_size: .
v_call: TRBV6-5
cdr3_aa: CASTLTGYSNQPQHF
cdr3_nt: TGTGCCAGCACCCTTACAGGTTATAGCAATCAGCCCCAGCATTTT

j_call: TRBJ2-5
d_call: TRBD1
clone_size: once
v_call: TRBV7-2
cdr3_aa: CASSLAFGTEETQYF
cdr3_nt: TGTGCCAGCAGCTTAGCTTTTGGGACAGAAGAGACCCAGTACTTC

j_call: TRBJ1-2
d_call: .
clone_size: .
v_call: TRBV5-5
cdr3_aa: CASSDGRGYGYTF
cdr3_nt: TGTGCCAGCAGCGACGGACGGGGCTATGGCTACACCTTC

j_call: TRBJ1-6
d_call: .
clone_size: once
v_call: TRBV5-4
cdr3_aa: CASSPGGVYNSPLHF
cdr3_nt: TGTGCCAGCAGTCCCGGGGGGGTTTATAATTCACCCCTCCACTTT

j_call: TRBJ1-2
d_call: TRBD1
clone_size: .
v_call: TRBV10-3
cdr3_aa: CATRPGSGGVGYTF
cdr3_nt: TGTGCCACCCGCCCAGGGTCAGGGGGGGTAGGCTACACCTTC

j_call: TRBJ2-7
d_call: TRBD1
clone_size: .
v_call: TRBV28
cdr3_aa: CASSPGTGSYEQYF
cdr3_nt: TGTGCCAGCAGTCCTGGGACAGGGAGCTACGAGCAGTACTTC

j_call: TRBJ2-3
d_call: TRBD1
clone_size: .
v_call: TRBV6-6
cdr3_aa: CASSIQGARADTQYF
cdr3_nt: TGTGCCAGCAGCATACAGGGGGCCCGGGCAGATACGCAGTATTTT

j_call: TRBJ2-2
d_call: .
clone_size: .
v_call: TRBV7-3
cdr3_aa: CASRVGYPLAGELFF
cdr3_nt: TGTGCCAGCAGGGTGGGCTATCCTTTGGCCGGGGAGCTGTTTTTT

j_call: TRBJ2-2
d_call: TRBD1
clone_size: .
v_call: TRBV12-5
cdr3_aa: CASALGQGGTGELFF
cdr3_nt: TGTGCTAGTGCCTTGGGACAGGGAGGCACCGGGGAGCTGTTTTTT

j_call: TRBJ2-7
d_call: TRBD1
clone_size: .
v_call: TRBV13
cdr3_aa: CASSLQGVAKEQYF
cdr3_nt: TGTGCCAGCAGCTTACAGGGGGTGGCTAAGGAGCAGTACTTC

j_call: TRBJ2-7
d_call: .
clone_size: .
v_call: TRBV29-1
cdr3_aa: CSVRTLLMGEQYF
cdr3_nt: TGCAGCGTTAGGACACTTCTGATGGGCGAGCAGTACTTC

j_call: TRBJ1-2
d_call: .
clone_size: .
v_call: TRBV3-1/TRBV3-2
cdr3_aa: CASSQNREFRRGHGYTF
cdr3_nt: TGTGCCAGCAGCCAGAACAGGGAGTTTAGGAGGGGCCATGGCTACACCTTC

j_call: TRBJ1-3
d_call: .
clone_size: .
v_call: TRBV19
cdr3_aa: CASMVGNTIYF
cdr3_nt: TGTGCCAGTATGGTCGGAAACACCATATATTTT

j_call: TRBJ2-3
d_call: .
clone_size: .
v_call: TRBV11-3
cdr3_aa: CASSSSGPDTQYF
cdr3_nt: TGTGCCAGCAGCTCTTCTGGGCCAGATACGCAGTATTTT

j_call: TRBJ1-1
d_call: .
clone_size: .
v_call: TRBV5-4
cdr3_aa: CASSLVGGSNTEAFF
cdr3_nt: TGTGCCAGCAGCTTGGTTGGGGGCTCGAACACTGAAGCTTTCTTT

j_call: TRBJ2-3
d_call: TRBD2
clone_size: .
v_call: TRBV7-2
cdr3_aa: CASTPAGTSGDTQYF
cdr3_nt: TGTGCCAGCACGCCAGCCGGGACTAGCGGAGATACGCAGTATTTT

j_call: TRBJ1-3
d_call: .
clone_size: once
v_call: TRBV6-5
cdr3_aa: CASSYSKGSGNTIYF
cdr3_nt: TGTGCCAGCAGTTACTCGAAGGGGTCCGGAAACACCATATATTTT

j_call: TRBJ2-5
d_call: .
clone_size: .
v_call: TRBV5-4
cdr3_aa: CASSLGGGTKETQYF
cdr3_nt: TGTGCCAGCAGCTTGGGAGGCGGGACAAAAGAGACCCAGTACTTC

j_call: TRBJ1-2
d_call: TRBD1
clone_size: once
v_call: TRBV7-6
cdr3_aa: CASSLSRDRRLYGYTF
cdr3_nt: TGTGCCAGCAGCTTGTCCCGGGACAGGAGACTTTATGGCTACACCTTC

j_call: TRBJ2-7
d_call: .
clone_size: .
v_call: TRBV6-2/TRBV6-3
cdr3_aa: CASIPWQGAYEQYF
cdr3_nt: TGTGCCAGCATCCCTTGGCAGGGAGCCTACGAGCAGTACTTC

j_call: TRBJ2-1
d_call: TRBD2
clone_size: .
v_call: TRBV5-4
cdr3_aa: CASSLYGIAGGLRINEQFF
cdr3_nt: TGTGCCAGCAGCTTGTATGGGATAGCGGGGGGGCTTAGAATCAATGAGCAGTTCTTC

j_call: TRBJ1-1
d_call: .
clone_size: .
v_call: TRBV19
cdr3_aa: CASSIAPRQAPKAFF
cdr3_nt: TGTGCCAGTAGTATAGCCCCGCGTCAGGCACCAAAAGCTTTCTTT

j_call: TRBJ2-7
d_call: TRBD2
clone_size: few
v_call: TRBV6-1
cdr3_aa: CASSERSSGVYEQYF
cdr3_nt: TGTGCCAGCAGTGAACGGTCTAGCGGGGTCTACGAGCAGTACTTC

j_call: TRBJ2-5
d_call: TRBD2
clone_size: once
v_call: TRBV7-3
cdr3_aa: CASSPNGGKTQYF
cdr3_nt: TGTGCCAGCAGCCCTAACGGGGGGAAGACCCAGTACTTC

j_call: TRBJ2-7
d_call: TRBD2
clone_size: .
v_call: TRBV7-2
cdr3_aa: CASSFTSGDEQYF
cdr3_nt: TGTGCCAGCAGCTTCACTAGCGGAGACGAGCAGTACTTC

j_call: TRBJ2-5
d_call: .
clone_size: .
v_call: TRBV4-1
cdr3_aa: CASSQWAVPQETQYF
cdr3_nt: TGCGCCAGCAGCCAATGGGCAGTCCCCCAAGAGACCCAGTACTTC

j_call: TRBJ2-3
d_call: .
clone_size: .
v_call: TRBV5-4
cdr3_aa: CASSSSGKGTDTQYF
cdr3_nt: TGTGCCAGCAGCTCCTCCGGGAAGGGGACAGATACGCAGTATTTT

j_call: TRBJ1-3
d_call: .
clone_size: .
v_call: TRBV5-4
cdr3_aa: CASSVNRETGNTIYF
cdr3_nt: TGTGCCAGCAGCGTAAACCGGGAAACTGGAAACACCATATATTTT

j_call: TRBJ1-1
d_call: .
clone_size: .
v_call: TRBV28
cdr3_aa: CASRDRDTHNTEAFF
cdr3_nt: TGTGCCAGCAGAGACCGGGACACCCACAACACTGAAGCTTTCTTT

j_call: TRBJ1-1
d_call: .
clone_size: few
v_call: TRBV27
cdr3_aa: CASRPRGGIVGTEAFF
cdr3_nt: TGTGCCAGCAGGCCCCGGGGCGGAATCGTTGGAACTGAAGCTTTCTTT

j_call: TRBJ1-1
d_call: .
clone_size: .
v_call: TRBV5-1
cdr3_aa: CASSQGQMAEAFF
cdr3_nt: TGCGCCAGCAGCCAAGGACAGATGGCTGAAGCTTTCTTT

j_call: TRBJ2-7
d_call: TRBD1
clone_size: .
v_call: TRBV28
cdr3_aa: CASNGQGFYEQYF
cdr3_nt: TGTGCCAGCAACGGACAGGGATTTTACGAGCAGTACTTC

j_call: TRBJ1-4
d_call: .
clone_size: .
v_call: TRBV7-9
cdr3_aa: CASSLEGGTNEKLFF
cdr3_nt: TGTGCCAGCAGCTTAGAGGGGGGCACTAATGAAAAACTGTTTTTT

j_call: TRBJ1-2
d_call: .
clone_size: .
v_call: TRBV3-1/TRBV3-2
cdr3_aa: CASSPQGRDGYTF
cdr3_nt: TGTGCCAGCAGCCCACAGGGTCGAGATGGCTACACCTTC

j_call: TRBJ1-2
d_call: .
clone_size: .
v_call: TRBV12-3/TRBV12-4
cdr3_aa: CASSSGAGGYTF
cdr3_nt: TGTGCCAGCAGCTCAGGGGCGGGTGGCTACACCTTC

j_call: TRBJ1-5
d_call: .
clone_size: .
v_call: TRBV19
cdr3_aa: CASRRGSEGLNQPQHF
cdr3_nt: TGTGCCAGTAGACGCGGGTCGGAAGGACTCAATCAGCCCCAGCATTTT

j_call: TRBJ2-7
d_call: TRBD1
clone_size: once
v_call: TRBV18
cdr3_aa: CASSPSSDRGYEQYF
cdr3_nt: TGTGCCAGCTCACCATCGTCGGACAGGGGTTACGAGCAGTACTTC

j_call: TRBJ1-2
d_call: TRBD1
clone_size: .
v_call: TRBV18
cdr3_aa: CASSRDREYGYTF
cdr3_nt: TGTGCCAGCTCCCGGGACAGGGAGTATGGCTACACCTTC

j_call: TRBJ1-1
d_call: TRBD1
clone_size: .
v_call: TRBV7-8
cdr3_aa: CASSIRTGGTTEAFF
cdr3_nt: TGTGCCAGCAGCATCCGGACAGGGGGGACCACTGAAGCTTTCTTT

j_call: TRBJ2-5
d_call: .
clone_size: .
v_call: TRBV14
cdr3_aa: CASSPGSWDGSQYF
cdr3_nt: TGTGCCAGCAGCCCGGGTTCGTGGGACGGCAGCCAGTACTTC

j_call: TRBJ1-1
d_call: TRBD1
clone_size: .
v_call: TRBV6-6
cdr3_aa: CASSYRTGVDPTEAFF
cdr3_nt: TGTGCCAGCAGTTACCGGACAGGGGTTGATCCCACTGAAGCTTTCTTT

j_call: TRBJ1-2
d_call: .
clone_size: .
v_call: TRBV9
cdr3_aa: CASSVVVRVNYGYTF
cdr3_nt: TGTGCCAGCAGCGTAGTTGTCAGGGTTAACTATGGCTACACCTTC

j_call: TRBJ1-1
d_call: .
clone_size: once
v_call: TRBV28
cdr3_aa: CASSLEQGRPRAFF
cdr3_nt: TGTGCCAGCAGTTTAGAACAGGGCCGACCTCGGGCTTTCTTT

j_call: TRBJ1-1
d_call: .
clone_size: .
v_call: TRBV12-3/TRBV12-4
cdr3_aa: CASRRSAGTEAFF
cdr3_nt: TGTGCCAGCAGGAGGTCAGCGGGCACTGAAGCTTTCTTT

j_call: TRBJ2-6
d_call: .
clone_size: .
v_call: TRBV5-5
cdr3_aa: CASSLARTSGANVLTF
cdr3_nt: TGTGCCAGCAGCTTAGCGAGAACCTCTGGGGCCAACGTCCTGACTTTC

j_call: TRBJ1-6
d_call: .
clone_size: .
v_call: TRBV4-3
cdr3_aa: CASSQVVGGNSPLHF
cdr3_nt: TGCGCCAGCAGCCAAGTGGTGGGCGGGAATTCACCCCTCCACTTT